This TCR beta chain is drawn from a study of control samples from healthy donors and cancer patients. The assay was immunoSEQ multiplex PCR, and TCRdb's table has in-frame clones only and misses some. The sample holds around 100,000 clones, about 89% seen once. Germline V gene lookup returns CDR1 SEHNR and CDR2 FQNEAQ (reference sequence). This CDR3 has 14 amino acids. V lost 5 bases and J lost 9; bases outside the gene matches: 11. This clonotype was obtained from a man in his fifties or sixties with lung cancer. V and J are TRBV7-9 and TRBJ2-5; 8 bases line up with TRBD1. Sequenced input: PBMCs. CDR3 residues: CASSPGQGTLSQYF. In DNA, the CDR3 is TGTGCCAGCAGCCCTGGACAGGGAACTTTGTCCCAGTACTTC.